Following are 15 T cell receptor beta chains from one sample sequenced in a study of monozygotic twins with inflammatory bowel disease. For each CDR3 protein, TCRdb gives one entry from its re-call of the 5' RACE reads, without DNA. This sample's table has around 150,000 distinct CDR3 sequences. Specimen: blood. These receptors were taken from a human donor with ulcerative colitis or Crohn's disease, or a healthy co-twin of an affected twin (not recorded which).

J is TRBJ2-7 and V is TRBV7-9; TCRdb names TRBD2, which stays unverified in the absence of DNA. CDR1 is SEHNR, CDR2 FQNEAQ, per germline (reference sequence). The CDR3 extends over 14 amino acids. The CDR3 region is CASSFTSGSYEQYF.

This chain connects TRBV28 to TRBJ2-7; the TCRdb D gene call, TRBD1, has no DNA to confirm it. Germline CDR1 reads MDHEN; CDR2 reads SYDVKM. CDR3 length equals 17 residues. CDR3 protein: CASSPIGVGTGAYEQYF. Drawing the rest from reference TRBV28 and TRBJ2-7, the complete variable domain is DVKVTQSSRYLVKRTGEKVFLECVQDMDHENMFWYRQDPGLGLRLIYFSYDVKMKEKGDIPEGYSVSREKKERFSLILESASTNQTSMYLCASSPIGVGTGAYEQYFGPGTRLTVT.

The chain uses TRBV20-1 and TRBJ2-1; TCRdb calls TRBD2, which cannot be checked without DNA. CDR3 size: 16 residues. CDR1 and CDR2 from the germline V gene are DFQATT and SNEGSKA (reference sequence). Here the CDR3 reads CSASRVGTSSYNEQFF.

The CDR3 spells CASSLGSQSMNTEAFF. The chain combines TRBV5-1 with TRBJ1-1. CDR1 SGHRS and CDR2 YFSETQ come from the germline V gene. CDR3 size: 16 residues.

The chain couples TRBV20-1 to TRBJ1-2. This CDR3 region has 12 residues. Germline CDR1 reads DFQATT; CDR2 reads SNEGSKA (reference sequence). The CDR3: CSARADNYGYTF.

CDR3 protein: CASSSGVRTEAFF. The chain combines TRBV7-2 with TRBJ1-1; TCRdb lists TRBD1, though no DNA is available to test this call. The germline V gene has CDR1 SGHTA and CDR2 FQGNSA. This CDR3 contains 13 residues.

V is TRBV10-3 and J is TRBJ2-3; TCRdb outputs TRBD1, but without DNA this stays unchecked. Germline loops: CDR1 ENHRY, CDR2 SYGVKD. The CDR3 spans 18 residues. CDR3 amino acids: CAIREKGEGRGQPDTQYF.

The chain couples TRBV5-4 to TRBJ2-6. The germline gives CDR1 SGHNT, CDR2 YYREEE (reference sequence). This CDR3 is built from 14 residues. CDR3 sequence reads: CASSLVSGANVLTF.

This chain links TRBV5-4 with TRBJ1-2; TCRdb indicates TRBD1, and absent DNA this call remains unverified. The V gene's germline CDR1 is SGHNT and CDR2 YYREEE (reference sequence). The CDR3 totals 12 residues. CDR3: CASSPPGLGYTF.

The V and J genes are TRBV6-5 and TRBJ2-7; as DNA is missing, the TRBD1 call by TCRdb cannot be tested. This CDR3 has 14 residues. Germline V gene sequence: CDR1 MNHEY, CDR2 SVGAGI. This CDR3 reads CASSYSILQGAVYF.

The chain links TRBV20-1 to TRBJ2-7; TCRdb names TRBD2, which stays unverified in the absence of DNA. CDR3 length: 14 residues. The germline CDR1 and CDR2 sequences are DFQATT and SNEGSKA (reference sequence). CDR3 region: CSARDGGSSGEQYF.

The CDR3 spells CASSYGSGRTDTQYF. The V and J genes are TRBV6-5 and TRBJ2-3. Germline V lookup: CDR1 MNHEY, CDR2 SVGAGI. The CDR3 length is 15 residues.

V is TRBV20-1 and J is TRBJ1-1; the TRBD1 assignment by TCRdb is unverifiable without DNA. The CDR3 is 15 amino acids. Per germline, CDR1 DFQATT and CDR2 SNEGSKA (reference sequence). CDR3 protein: CSAREIGTGATEAFF.

The chain employs TRBV5-1 and TRBJ2-7. Germline lookup yields CDR1 SGHRS and CDR2 YFSETQ. CDR3 length: 14 amino acids. The CDR3 is CASSLVGANYEQYF.

The CDR3 sequence is CASTSGTSGIYGNEQFF. This chain links TRBV10-2 with TRBJ2-1; the TCRdb D gene call, TRBD2, has no DNA to confirm it. This CDR3 spans 17 amino acids. Germline CDR1 and CDR2: WSHSY and SAAADI.